This entry lists 23 T cell receptor beta chains sequenced from one sample in a study of cytomegalovirus exposure and HLA in healthy donors. The PCR ran on 60 Vbeta and 13 Jbeta primers. Method: immunoSEQ multiplex PCR; TCRdb's copy keeps in-frame clones and lacks some. The data show 150,000 to 200,000 clones, approximately 81% seen once. The sequencing input was PBMCs. The origin of the receptors is a woman under 30 in good health and CMV-seropositive.

The DNA for the CDR3 is TGCGCCAGCAGCTTTCAGCACAGGGGCCCTTTGAACACTGAAGCTTTCTTT. It codes for CASSFQHRGPLNTEAFF. The V call is TRBV5-1, the J call TRBJ1-1; 7 nucleotides align to TRBD1. This CDR3 region has 17 residues. J was trimmed by 0 bases and V by 2 bases; bases with no gene match: 10. Germline V CDR1 and CDR2: SGHRS, YFSETQ.

This clone was seen more than once but under ten times. V usage is TRBV4-1 and J usage is TRBJ1-1; D is uncertain. CDR3 size: 13 residues. Germline lookup yields CDR1 MGHRA and CDR2 YSYEKL. The ends were cut back, 2 bases at V and 2 bases at J, with 6 bases in the middle. The CDR3 is CASSQTFNTEAFF. The CDR3 DNA is TGCGCCAGCAGCCAAACTTTTAACACTGAAGCTTTCTTT.

J is TRBJ1-1 and V is TRBV2; D uncertain. CDR1 is SNHLY and CDR2 is FYNNEI in the germline V gene. Trimming stripped 8 bases from V and 3 bases from J, with 16 bases between. The CDR3 consists of 14 residues. Here the CDR3 reads CASALGSMDTEAFF. As DNA, the CDR3 is TGTGCCAGCGCCCTGGGCAGTATGGACACTGAAGCTTTCTTT.

This sequence joins TRBV30 and TRBJ2-3, with D perhaps matching TRBD2 (6 bases). V lost 3 bases and J lost 4, with 11 bases in between. The CDR3 covers 13 residues. Germline V gene data show CDR1 as GTSNPN and CDR2 as SVGIG (reference sequence). The CDR3 loop is CAWRTSNADTQYF. The CDR3 coding sequence is TGTGCCTGGAGGACTAGTAACGCAGATACGCAGTATTTT.

The chain links TRBV6-5 to TRBJ2-2; maybe TRBD1 (6 bases). The V gene lost 2 bases and the J gene lost 3 bases, with 10 bases spanning the gap. The CDR3 runs to 15 residues. CDR1 and CDR2 from the germline V gene are MNHEY and SVGAGI. In DNA, the CDR3 is TGTGCCAGCAGTTACGTGGGGGCAGACACCGGGGAGCTGTTTTTT. Translated: CASSYVGADTGELFF.

The chain joins TRBV6-5 to TRBJ2-7; a possible D gene is TRBD2 (5 bases). V was clipped by 6 bases and J by 0 bases, with 9 bases between them. The V gene's germline CDR1 is MNHEY and CDR2 SVGAGI. CDR3 length: 13 residues. Here the CDR3 reads CASRARDSYEQYV. The CDR3 DNA follows: TGTGCCAGCAGGGCCCGGGACTCCTACGAGCAGTACGTC.

The chain has TRBV7-8 and TRBJ2-3, with 11 bases that match TRBD2. The germline V gene encodes CDR1 SGHVS and CDR2 FQNEAQ. This CDR3 has 17 residues. Losses at the gene ends were 4 bases for V and 2 bases for J; bases not matched to a gene: 8. CDR3 loop: CASSWILAGGYTDTQYF. In nucleotides, the CDR3 is TGTGCCAGCAGCTGGATTCTAGCGGGGGGTTACACAGATACGCAGTATTTT.

This chain joins TRBV7-3 and TRBJ2-2; D is undetermined. The germline CDR1 and CDR2 sequences are SGHTA and FQGTGA. The V gene lost 5 bases and the J gene lost 15 bases, with 4 bases spanning the gap. There are 8 residues in the CDR3. As DNA, the CDR3 is TGTGCCAGCAGCCTGTTGTTTTTT. Amino acid sequence: CASSLLFF.

The J gene is TRBJ1-1, the V gene TRBV19; D is possibly TRBD1 (6 bases). Germline assignment: CDR1 LNHDA and CDR2 SQIVND (reference sequence). The CDR3 loop spans 14 amino acids. Trimming took off 6 bases at V and 6 bases at J, with 17 bases between the two ends. The CDR3 DNA sequence: TGTGCCAGTAGCTCAGGGGTGGGACACTCTGAAGCTTTCTTT. Protein sequence: CASSSGVGHSEAFF. Filled out from reference TRBV19 and TRBJ1-1, the complete variable domain reads DGGITQSPKYLFRKEGQNVTLSCEQNLNHDAMYWYRQDPGQGLRLIYYSQIVNDFQKGDIAEGYSVSREKKESFPLTVTSAQKNPTAFYLCASSSGVGHSEAFFGQGTRLTVV.

This clone has just a few counts. The chain joins TRBV4-1 to TRBJ1-2, with a weak D call TRBD1 (5 bases). Per germline, CDR1 MGHRA and CDR2 YSYEKL. The CDR3 is 15 amino acids. Trimming shortened V by 0 bases and J by 4 bases, and 12 bases separated the two germline ends. CDR3: CASSQDRQIFYGYTF. DNA for the CDR3: TGCGCCAGCAGCCAAGACAGACAGATCTTCTATGGCTACACCTTC.

V gene TRBV28 combines with J gene TRBJ1-2; the D gene is possibly TRBD1 (6 bases). V was clipped by 3 bases and J by 3 bases, with 14 bases between them. CDR1 is MDHEN, CDR2 SYDVKM, per germline. CDR3 size: 15 residues. The CDR3 sequence: CASSLRPRGYYGYTF. As DNA, the CDR3 is TGTGCCAGCAGTTTGAGGCCCAGGGGCTACTATGGCTACACCTTC.

This chain connects TRBV4-1 to TRBJ1-1, with TRBD1 as a possible D gene (6 bases). This CDR3 contains 17 residues. Germline V gives CDR1 MGHRA, CDR2 YSYEKL. V was shortened by 10 bases and J by 0 bases, with 24 bases between the two germline ends. The CDR3 is CATRSGRGANMNTEAFF. In DNA form, the CDR3 reads TGCGCCACAAGATCGGGACGGGGGGCGAACATGAACACTGAAGCTTTCTTT.

The CDR3: CATLDRGGWYEQYF. The CDR3, as DNA: TGTGCCACCCTGGATCGTGGAGGTTGGTACGAGCAGTACTTC. The rearrangement links TRBV28 to TRBJ2-7, with D possibly being TRBD2 (5 bases). V shed 10 bases and J shed 4 bases, with 20 bases lying between them. CDR3 length: 14 residues. CDR1 and CDR2 (germline): MDHEN, SYDVKM.

The chain links TRBV30 to TRBJ1-1, with D hard to call. V was shortened by 3 bases and J by 6 bases, with 8 bases between the two germline ends. The germline gives CDR1 GTSNPN, CDR2 SVGIG (reference sequence). The CDR3 consists of 11 residues. CDR3 DNA sequence: TGTGCCTGGAGGAAGGAGGCTGAAGCTTTCTTT. Encoded protein: CAWRKEAEAFF.

The chain links TRBV4-1 to TRBJ2-7, with a possible D match to TRBD2 (6 bases). Trimming stripped 2 bases from V and 6 bases from J, with 11 bases between. The CDR3 totals 13 residues. Germline V gene lookup returns CDR1 MGHRA and CDR2 YSYEKL. CDR3 residues: CASSQMRGFEQYV. Written as DNA, the CDR3 is TGCGCCAGCAGCCAAATGCGGGGTTTCGAGCAGTACGTC.

The chain has TRBV4-2 and TRBJ2-1, with 9 nucleotides matching TRBD2. Losses at the gene ends were 8 bases for V and 5 bases for J; bases not matched to a gene: 7. CDR3 length: 14 residues. The V gene's germline CDR1 is LGHNA and CDR2 YNFKEQ. CDR3 loop: CASRPAGGHNEQFF. The CDR3 DNA reads as TGTGCCAGCCGCCCTGCGGGGGGGCACAATGAGCAGTTCTTC.

V usage is TRBV19 and J usage is TRBJ1-1; D is uncertain. The germline CDR1 and CDR2 sequences are LNHDA and SQIVND (reference sequence). Between the trimmed V and J ends, which lost 6 bases and 0 bases, there was a span of 14 bases. The CDR3 runs 15 residues. CDR3 sequence: CASSDPGGMNTEAFF. As DNA, the CDR3 is TGTGCCAGTAGCGACCCGGGAGGCATGAACACTGAAGCTTTCTTT.

V is TRBV11-3 and J is TRBJ1-2; TRBD1 agrees at 7 bases. Germline values: CDR1 SGHNT, CDR2 YENEEA. The CDR3 runs 12 residues. The V segment lost 5 bases and the J segment 6 bases; nucleotides outside the gene matches: 3. DNA of the CDR3: TGTGCCAGCAGCCAACAGGGGCATGGCTACACCTTC. Protein product: CASSQQGHGYTF.

The chain uses TRBV10-3 and TRBJ1-6, with 8 bases that match TRBD1. The CDR3 totals 16 residues. Germline CDR1 and CDR2: ENHRY and SYGVKD. V lost 7 bases, J lost 0 bases, and 5 bases stayed unmatched. CDR3 residues: CAIILGQGSYNSPLHF. The CDR3 bases are TGTGCCATCATCCTAGGACAGGGCTCCTATAATTCACCCCTCCACTTT.

V is TRBV6-4 and J is TRBJ2-1; 11 nucleotides align to TRBD2. This CDR3 is built from 14 residues. Germline CDR1 is MRHNA and CDR2 is SNTAGT. The V gene end was trimmed by 2 bases and the J gene end by 6 bases; junction bases not matched to a gene: 0. The CDR3 DNA reads as TGTGCCAGCAGTGACGGGACTAGCGGCAATGAGCAGTTCTTC. Its translation is CASSDGTSGNEQFF.

V is TRBV6-1 and J is TRBJ1-3; 7 positions match TRBD1. Germline V lookup: CDR1 MNHNS, CDR2 SASEGT. After removal of 7 bases from V and 4 bases from J, the junction contained 7 bases not matched to a gene. This CDR3 has 14 residues. The CDR3 DNA sequence: TGTGCCAGCACCAAGACAGGGATAGGAAACACCATATATTTT. Translated: CASTKTGIGNTIYF.

The genes are TRBV5-1 and TRBJ2-1; 8 nucleotides agree with TRBD1. Unmatched junction bases numbered 9, after V lost 4 bases and J lost 9 bases. This CDR3 contains 14 residues. CDR1 and CDR2 from the germline V gene are SGHRS and YFSETQ. The CDR3 DNA follows: TGCGCCAGCAGCGGGGACAGGCTAAAAGCTGAGCAGTTCTTC. This translates into CASSGDRLKAEQFF.

This chain's CDR3 is CASSARGDYGYTF. CDR3 nucleotides: TGTGCCAGCAGTGCACGGGGGGACTATGGCTACACCTTC. This chain connects TRBV2 to TRBJ1-2; weak D call: TRBD1 (5 bases). There are 13 residues in the CDR3. Germline CDR1 is SNHLY and CDR2 is FYNNEI. The V end lost 4 bases, the J end lost 3 bases, and 9 bases lay between the germline ends.